There are a few counts of the clone carrying this TCR beta chain. Vbeta (60) and Jbeta (13) primers were used in the PCR. The repertoire was sequenced with immunoSEQ multiplex PCR; TCRdb's copy has only in-frame clones and lacks some. The sample consists of around 100,000 clones, just under 70% of them appearing once. The data were taken from a study of cytomegalovirus exposure and HLA in healthy donors. Specimen: PBMCs. This TCR was sampled from a young man in good health and CMV-seropositive.

The CDR3 here is CSVGGPSSGPRDTQYF. DNA for the CDR3: TGCAGCGTTGGAGGGCCCTCCAGCGGCCCTCGAGATACGCAGTATTTT. The J gene is TRBJ2-3, the V gene TRBV29-1; possibly TRBD2 for D (5 bases). V was cut by 4 bases and J by 5 bases, with 22 bases left in between. CDR1 and CDR2 (germline): SQVTM, ANQGSEA. This CDR3 region has 16 residues.